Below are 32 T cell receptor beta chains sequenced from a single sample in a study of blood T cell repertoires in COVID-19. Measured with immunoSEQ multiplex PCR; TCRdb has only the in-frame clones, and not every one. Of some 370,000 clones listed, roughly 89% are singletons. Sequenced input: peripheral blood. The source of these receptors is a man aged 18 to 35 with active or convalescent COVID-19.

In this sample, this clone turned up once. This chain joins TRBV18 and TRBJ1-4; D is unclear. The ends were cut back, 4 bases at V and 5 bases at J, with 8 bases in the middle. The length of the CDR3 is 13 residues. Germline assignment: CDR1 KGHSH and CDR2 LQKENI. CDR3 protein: CASSQRMNEKLFF. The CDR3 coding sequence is TGTGCCAGCTCACAGCGGATGAATGAAAAACTGTTTTTT.

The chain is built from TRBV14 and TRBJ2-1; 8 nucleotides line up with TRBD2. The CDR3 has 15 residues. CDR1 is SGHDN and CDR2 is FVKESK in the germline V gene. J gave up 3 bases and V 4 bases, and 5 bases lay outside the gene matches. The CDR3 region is CASSLNSGIYNEQFF. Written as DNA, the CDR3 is TGTGCCAGCAGCCTTAATAGCGGGATCTACAATGAGCAGTTCTTC.

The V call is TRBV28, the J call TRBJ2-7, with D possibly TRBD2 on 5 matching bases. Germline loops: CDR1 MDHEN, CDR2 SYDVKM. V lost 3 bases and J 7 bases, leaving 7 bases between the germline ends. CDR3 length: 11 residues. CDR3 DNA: TGTGCCAGCAGTTTCTCGGGAGAGCAGTACTTC. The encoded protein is CASSFSGEQYF. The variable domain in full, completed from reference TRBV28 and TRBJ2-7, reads DVKVTQSSRYLVKRTGEKVFLECVQDMDHENMFWYRQDPGLGLRLIYFSYDVKMKEKGDIPEGYSVSREKKERFSLILESASTNQTSMYLCASSFSGEQYFGPGTRLTVT.

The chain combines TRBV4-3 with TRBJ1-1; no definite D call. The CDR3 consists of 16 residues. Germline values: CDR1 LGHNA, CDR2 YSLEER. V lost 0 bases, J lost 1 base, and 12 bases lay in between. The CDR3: CASSQDLGKGNTEAFF. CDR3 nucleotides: TGCGCCAGCAGCCAAGATCTCGGGAAAGGGAACACTGAAGCTTTCTTT.

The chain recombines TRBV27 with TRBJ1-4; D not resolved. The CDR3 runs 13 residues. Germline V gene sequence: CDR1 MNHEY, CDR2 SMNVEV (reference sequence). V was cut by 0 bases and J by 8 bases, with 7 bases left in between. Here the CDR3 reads CASSLSHREKLFF. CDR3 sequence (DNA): TGTGCCAGCAGTTTATCCCATCGGGAAAAACTGTTTTTT.

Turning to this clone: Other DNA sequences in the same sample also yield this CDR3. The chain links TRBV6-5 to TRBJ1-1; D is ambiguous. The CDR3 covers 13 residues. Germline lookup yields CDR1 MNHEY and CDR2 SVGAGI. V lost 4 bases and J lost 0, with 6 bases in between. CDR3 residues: CASSFTVNTEAFF. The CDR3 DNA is TGTGCCAGCAGTTTTACAGTGAACACTGAAGCTTTCTTT.

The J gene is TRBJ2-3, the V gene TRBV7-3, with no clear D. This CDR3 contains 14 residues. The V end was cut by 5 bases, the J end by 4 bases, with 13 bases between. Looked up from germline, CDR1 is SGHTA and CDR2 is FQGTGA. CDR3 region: CASSPPREPDTQYF. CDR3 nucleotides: TGTGCCAGCAGCCCCCCCCGAGAACCAGATACGCAGTATTTT.

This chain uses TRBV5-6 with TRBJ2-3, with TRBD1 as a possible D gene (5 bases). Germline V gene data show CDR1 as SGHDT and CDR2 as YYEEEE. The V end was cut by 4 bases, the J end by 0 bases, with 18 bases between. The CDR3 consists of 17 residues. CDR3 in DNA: TGTGCCAGCAGCATAAGACAGATGATTACTAGCACAGATACGCAGTATTTT. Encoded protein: CASSIRQMITSTDTQYF.

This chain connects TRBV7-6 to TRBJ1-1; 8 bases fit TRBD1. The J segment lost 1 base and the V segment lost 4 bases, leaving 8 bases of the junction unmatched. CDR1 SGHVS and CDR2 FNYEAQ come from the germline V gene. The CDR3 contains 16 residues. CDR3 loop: CASSSGGPNRNTEAFF. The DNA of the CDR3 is TGTGCCAGCAGCTCAGGGGGCCCGAACAGGAACACTGAAGCTTTCTTT.

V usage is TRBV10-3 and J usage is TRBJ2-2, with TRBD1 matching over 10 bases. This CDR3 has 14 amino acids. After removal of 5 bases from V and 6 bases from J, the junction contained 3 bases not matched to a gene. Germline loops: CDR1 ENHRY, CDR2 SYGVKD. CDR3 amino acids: CAISMGQGSGELFF. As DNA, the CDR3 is TGTGCCATCAGTATGGGACAGGGGTCCGGGGAGCTGTTTTTT.

CDR3 sequence: CASTRGGGGGETQYF. The CDR3 region has the DNA TGCGCCAGCACTCGAGGCGGGGGCGGAGGAGAGACCCAGTACTTC. The rearrangement joins TRBV5-1 to TRBJ2-5; tentative D call: TRBD2 (7 bases). The CDR3 consists of 15 residues. The germline CDR1 and CDR2 sequences are SGHRS and YFSETQ. With 6 bases removed from V and 4 bases from J, the gap between germline ends came to 19 bases.

DNA for the CDR3: TGTGCCACCAGCAGAGATGCGGCGCGGACTAATGAAAAACTGTTTTTT. It codes for CATSRDAARTNEKLFF. The chain couples TRBV15 to TRBJ1-4; D unclear. The CDR3 is made up of 16 amino acids. V dropped 0 bases and J dropped 2 bases, with 10 bases sitting between them. Germline assignment: CDR1 LNHNV and CDR2 YYDKDF (reference sequence).

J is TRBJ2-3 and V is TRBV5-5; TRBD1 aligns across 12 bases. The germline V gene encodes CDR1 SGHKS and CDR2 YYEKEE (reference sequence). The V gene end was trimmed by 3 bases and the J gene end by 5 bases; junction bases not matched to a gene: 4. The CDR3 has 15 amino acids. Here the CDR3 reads CASSWGQGALDTQYF. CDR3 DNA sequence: TGTGCCAGCAGCTGGGGACAGGGGGCATTAGATACGCAGTATTTT. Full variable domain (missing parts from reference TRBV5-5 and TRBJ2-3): DAGVTQSPTHLIKTRGQQVTLRCSPISGHKSVSWYQQVLGQGPQFIFQYYEKEERGRGNFPDRFSARQFPNYSSELNVNALLLGDSALYLCASSWGQGALDTQYFGPGTRLTVL.

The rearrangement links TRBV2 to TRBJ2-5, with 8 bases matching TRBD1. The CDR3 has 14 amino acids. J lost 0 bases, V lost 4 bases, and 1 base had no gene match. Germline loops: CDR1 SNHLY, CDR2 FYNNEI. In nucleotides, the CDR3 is TGTGCCAGCAGTGGGACAGGGTACCAAGAGACCCAGTACTTC. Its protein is CASSGTGYQETQYF.

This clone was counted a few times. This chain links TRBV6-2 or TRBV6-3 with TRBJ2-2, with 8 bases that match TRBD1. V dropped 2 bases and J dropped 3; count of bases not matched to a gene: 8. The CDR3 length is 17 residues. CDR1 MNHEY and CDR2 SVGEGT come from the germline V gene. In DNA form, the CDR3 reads TGTGCCAGCAGTTACCCGACAGGGGAGAGTGACACCGGGGAGCTGTTTTTT. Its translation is CASSYPTGESDTGELFF.

The CDR3 coding sequence is TGTGCCAGCAGAGCGGGGTCTTCGGTCGGGGAGCTGTTTTTT. This sequence encodes CASRAGSSVGELFF. This chain joins TRBV28 and TRBJ2-2, with 7 positions matching TRBD2. This CDR3 contains 14 residues. Trimming took 6 bases from V and 7 from J; bases not matched to a gene: 8. The germline V gene has CDR1 MDHEN and CDR2 SYDVKM.

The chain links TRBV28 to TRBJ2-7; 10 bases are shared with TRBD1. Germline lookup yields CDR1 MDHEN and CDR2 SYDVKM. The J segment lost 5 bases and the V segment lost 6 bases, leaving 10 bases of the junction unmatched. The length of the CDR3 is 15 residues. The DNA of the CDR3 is TGTGCCAGCAGCAAGAGGACAGGGGGATTCGACGAGCAGTACTTC. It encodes CASSKRTGGFDEQYF.

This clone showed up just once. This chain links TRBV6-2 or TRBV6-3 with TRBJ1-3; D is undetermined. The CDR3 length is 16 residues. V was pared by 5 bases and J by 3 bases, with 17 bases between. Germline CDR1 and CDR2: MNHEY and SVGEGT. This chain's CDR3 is CASSPGGRSFGNTIYF. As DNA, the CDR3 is TGTGCCAGCAGTCCCGGCGGCAGATCTTTTGGAAACACCATATATTTT.

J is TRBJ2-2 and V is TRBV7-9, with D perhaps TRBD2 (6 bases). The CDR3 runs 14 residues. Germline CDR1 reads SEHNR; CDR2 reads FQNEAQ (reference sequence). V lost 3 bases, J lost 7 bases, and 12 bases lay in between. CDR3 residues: CASSLTRSDGELFF. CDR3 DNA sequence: TGTGCCAGCAGCTTGACTAGGTCGGACGGGGAGCTGTTTTTT.

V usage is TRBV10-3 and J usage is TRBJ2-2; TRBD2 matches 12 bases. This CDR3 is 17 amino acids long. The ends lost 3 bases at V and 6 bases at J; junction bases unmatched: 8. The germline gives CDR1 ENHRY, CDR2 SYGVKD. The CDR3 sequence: CAISDPSGRAPPGELFF. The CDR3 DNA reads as TGTGCCATCAGTGACCCTAGCGGGAGGGCCCCCCCCGGGGAGCTGTTTTTT.

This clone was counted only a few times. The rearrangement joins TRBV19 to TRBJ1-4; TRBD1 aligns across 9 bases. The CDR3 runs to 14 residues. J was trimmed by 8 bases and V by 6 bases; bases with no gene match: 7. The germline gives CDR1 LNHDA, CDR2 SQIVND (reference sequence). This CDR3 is CASRTGQGREKLFF. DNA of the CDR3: TGTGCCAGTAGGACGGGACAGGGACGCGAAAAACTGTTTTTT.

The DNA for the CDR3 is TGTGCCAGCAGTTACTCTAGCGGCCTGTTCTTC. Residues: CASSYSSGLFF. V is TRBV6-2 or TRBV6-3 and J is TRBJ2-1; perhaps TRBD2 as D (6 bases). Trimming pared 0 bases from V and 15 bases from J, leaving 9 bases between. The V gene's germline CDR1 is MNHEY and CDR2 SVGEGT. There are 11 residues in the CDR3.

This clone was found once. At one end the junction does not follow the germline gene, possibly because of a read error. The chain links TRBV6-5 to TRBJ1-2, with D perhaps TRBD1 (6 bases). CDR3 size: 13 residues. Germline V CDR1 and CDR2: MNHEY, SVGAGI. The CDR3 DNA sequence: TGTGCCAGCAGAGACAGGTTCCTTGACCCTCTAATCTTC. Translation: CASRDRFLDPLIF.

The CDR3 nucleotides are TGTGCCAGCAGTTACTCGACGGGGTCCTCTGGAAACACCATATATTTT. This translates into CASSYSTGSSGNTIYF. The rearrangement uses TRBV6-6 and TRBJ1-3; D gene ambiguous. This CDR3 region has 16 residues. The germline V gene encodes CDR1 MNHNY and CDR2 SVGAGI (reference sequence). The V gene lost 0 bases and the J gene lost 0 bases, with 9 bases spanning the gap.

DNA of the CDR3: TGCGCCAGCAGCCAAGAGGCAGGGATGAACACTGAAGCTTTCTTT. This gives the protein CASSQEAGMNTEAFF. The chain combines TRBV4-1 with TRBJ1-1; TRBD1 might be the D (5 bases). CDR1 is MGHRA, CDR2 YSYEKL, per germline. V lost 0 bases and J lost 0, with 8 bases in between. This CDR3 region has 15 residues.

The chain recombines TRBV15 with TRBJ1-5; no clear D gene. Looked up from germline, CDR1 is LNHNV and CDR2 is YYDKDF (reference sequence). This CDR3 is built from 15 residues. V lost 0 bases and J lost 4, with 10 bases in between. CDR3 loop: CATSRDWSGNQPQHF. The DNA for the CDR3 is TGTGCCACCAGCAGAGATTGGAGTGGAAATCAGCCCCAGCATTTT.

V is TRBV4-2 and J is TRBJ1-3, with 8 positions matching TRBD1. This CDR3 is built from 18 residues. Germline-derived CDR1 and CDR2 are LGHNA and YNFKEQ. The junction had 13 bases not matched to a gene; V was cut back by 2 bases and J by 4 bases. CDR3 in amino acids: CASSQHRLETGDGNTIYF. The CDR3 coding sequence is TGTGCCAGCAGCCAACACCGCTTGGAGACAGGGGACGGAAACACCATATATTTT.

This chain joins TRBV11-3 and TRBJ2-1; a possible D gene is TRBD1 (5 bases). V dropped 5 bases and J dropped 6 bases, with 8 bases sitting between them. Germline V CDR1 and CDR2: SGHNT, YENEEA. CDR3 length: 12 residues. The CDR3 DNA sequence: TGTGCCAGCAGCCAGGGTGGCAATGAGCAGTTCTTC. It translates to CASSQGGNEQFF.

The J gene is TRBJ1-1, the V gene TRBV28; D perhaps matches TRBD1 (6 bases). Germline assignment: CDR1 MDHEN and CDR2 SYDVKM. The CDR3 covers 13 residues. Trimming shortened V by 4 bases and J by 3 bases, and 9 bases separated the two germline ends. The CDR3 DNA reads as TGTGCCAGCAGTTCCCAGGGGTACACTGAAGCTTTCTTT. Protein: CASSSQGYTEAFF.

The CDR3: CASIEGRFADTQYF. DNA of the CDR3: TGTGCCAGCATCGAAGGCAGGTTCGCAGATACGCAGTATTTT. This chain uses TRBV7-9 with TRBJ2-3; D gene uncertain. The germline V gene encodes CDR1 SEHNR and CDR2 FQNEAQ (reference sequence). Trimming took 7 bases from V and 4 from J, leaving 15 bases between them. The CDR3 has 14 residues.

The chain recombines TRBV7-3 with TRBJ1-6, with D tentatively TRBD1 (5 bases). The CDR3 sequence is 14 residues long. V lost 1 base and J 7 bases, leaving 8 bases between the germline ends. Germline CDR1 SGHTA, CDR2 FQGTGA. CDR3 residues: CASSLRGTNSPLHF. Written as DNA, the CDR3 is TGTGCCAGCAGCTTAAGGGGCACAAATTCACCCCTCCACTTT.

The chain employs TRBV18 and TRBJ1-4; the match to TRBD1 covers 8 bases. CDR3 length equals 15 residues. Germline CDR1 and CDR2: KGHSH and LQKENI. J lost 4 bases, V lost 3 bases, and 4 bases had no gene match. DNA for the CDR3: TGTGCCAGCTCACCCACAGGGGGATTTAATGAAAAACTGTTTTTT. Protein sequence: CASSPTGGFNEKLFF.